The 13 T cell receptor beta chains below were found in one sample sequenced in a study of OX40 agonist ivuxolimab in advanced cancers. Data came from immunoSEQ multiplex PCR; TCRdb stores just in-frame clones and leaves some out. The data show tens of thousands of clones, around 82% seen once. This specimen was CD4+ or CD8+ T cells sorted from blood, taken in a trial of the OX40 agonist ivuxolimab. Every receptor here comes from an adult with an advanced solid tumor such as melanoma, head and neck, liver or kidney cancer.

The J gene is TRBJ2-1, the V gene TRBV18; perhaps TRBD2 as D (6 bases). With 1 base removed from V and 2 bases from J, the gap between germline ends came to 12 bases. The CDR3 has 16 residues. The V gene's germline CDR1 is KGHSH and CDR2 LQKENI. DNA of the CDR3: TGTGCCAGCTCACCACGGGGGGTTAGCACCTACAATGAGCAGTTCTTC. Translated: CASSPRGVSTYNEQFF.

The rearrangement uses TRBV6-6 and TRBJ1-5; D gene unclear. CDR3 size: 14 residues. Germline values: CDR1 MNHNY, CDR2 SVGAGI (reference sequence). V lost 5 bases and J 2 bases, leaving 10 bases between the germline ends. CDR3 sequence reads: CASSTYSGNQPQHF. The CDR3 region has the DNA TGTGCCAGCAGTACTTACAGTGGCAATCAGCCCCAGCATTTT.

The chain combines TRBV27 with TRBJ2-7, with 9 bases fitting TRBD2. Germline lookup yields CDR1 MNHEY and CDR2 SMNVEV (reference sequence). The CDR3 is 15 amino acids. Trimming took 4 bases from V and 5 from J; bases not matched to a gene: 9. The CDR3 loop is CASSSLAGSLHEQYF. The DNA for the CDR3 is TGTGCCAGCAGTTCTCTAGCGGGATCTCTCCACGAGCAGTACTTC.

The chain carries TRBV14 and TRBJ2-2; tentatively, D is TRBD1 or TRBD2 (5 bases each). The CDR3 is 14 residues long. V lost 4 bases and J 6 bases, leaving 12 bases between the germline ends. Germline lookup yields CDR1 SGHDN and CDR2 FVKESK. CDR3 sequence: CASSLSGASGELFF. In DNA form, the CDR3 reads TGTGCCAGCAGCCTCTCCGGGGCATCCGGGGAGCTGTTTTTT.

The chain has TRBV5-5 and TRBJ2-7; 11 bases line up with TRBD2. Germline V gene lookup returns CDR1 SGHKS and CDR2 YYEKEE (reference sequence). This CDR3 region has 20 residues. The ends lost 0 bases at V and 0 bases at J; junction bases unmatched: 14. CDR3 in DNA: TGTGCCAGCAGCTTGGACCCGGTACTAGCGGGAGTCAGGCCCTCCTACGAGCAGTACTTC. This encodes CASSLDPVLAGVRPSYEQYF.

The chain joins TRBV6-4 to TRBJ2-7; D is ambiguous. The V and J ends lost 4 bases and 6 bases respectively, with 13 bases between them. Germline V gene sequence: CDR1 MRHNA, CDR2 SNTAGT. The CDR3 covers 13 residues. CDR3 amino acids: CASSAPLGLEQYF. CDR3 DNA sequence: TGTGCCAGCAGTGCACCATTGGGCCTCGAGCAGTACTTC.

CDR3 sequence (DNA): TGTGCCAGCAGCTCACTACAGGGGCCCCTTGGAAACACCATATATTTT. It encodes CASSSLQGPLGNTIYF. V usage is TRBV7-6 and J usage is TRBJ1-3; 7 positions match TRBD1. V shed 4 bases and J 3 bases; nucleotides not matched to a gene: 9. The CDR3 runs 16 residues. CDR1 is SGHVS and CDR2 is FNYEAQ in the germline V gene. The full variable domain, in which reference TRBV7-6 and TRBJ1-3 provide the parts outside the CDR3, is GAGVSQSPRYKVTKRGQDVALRCDPISGHVSLYWYRQALGQGPEFLTYFNYEAQQDKSGLPNDRFSAERPEGSISTLTIQRTEQRDSAMYRCASSSLQGPLGNTIYFGEGSWLTVV.

On this clone: Other DNA variants within this sample encode the same CDR3. This chain links TRBV29-1 with TRBJ1-2, with D maybe TRBD1 (6 bases). In germline, CDR1 is SQVTM, CDR2 ANQGSEA. The CDR3 loop spans 12 amino acids. Trimming shortened V by 5 bases and J by 6 bases, and 13 bases separated the two germline ends. CDR3 nucleotides: TGCAGCGTTACACAGGGAGGAGATGGCTACACCTTC. Residues: CSVTQGGDGYTF.

Regarding this clone: Other DNA sequences in the sample encode the same CDR3. The V gene is TRBV5-6, the J gene TRBJ1-1; unclear D gene. Germline V gene lookup returns CDR1 SGHDT and CDR2 YYEEEE. Trimming removed 5 bases at V and 11 bases at J, with 16 bases between. The CDR3 extends over 12 amino acids. The CDR3 region has the DNA TGTGCCAGCAGTTTGAGTCTAAGGCCGGCTTTCTTT. It codes for CASSLSLRPAFF.

The chain has TRBV19 and TRBJ1-5; D remains ambiguous. V was clipped by 1 base and J by 1 base, with 8 bases between them. The CDR3 consists of 15 residues. The germline V gene encodes CDR1 LNHDA and CDR2 SQIVND (reference sequence). The CDR3 here is CASSIGRRSNQPQHF. DNA for the CDR3: TGTGCCAGTAGTATAGGTAGGAGGAGCAATCAGCCCCAGCATTTT.

The V gene is TRBV7-9, the J gene TRBJ1-6; no clear D. Germline V CDR1 and CDR2: SEHNR, FQNEAQ (reference sequence). V lost 5 bases, J lost 9 bases, and 11 bases lay in between. The CDR3 has 13 amino acids. CDR3: CASSPQSGSPLHF. CDR3 sequence (DNA): TGTGCCAGCAGCCCCCAATCGGGTTCACCCCTCCACTTT.

The rearrangement joins TRBV5-4 to TRBJ2-1; 12 bases fit TRBD2. The V gene end was trimmed by 4 bases and the J gene end by 4 bases; junction bases not matched to a gene: 3. Germline lookup yields CDR1 SGHNT and CDR2 YYREEE (reference sequence). The CDR3 has 15 amino acids. The DNA for the CDR3 is TGTGCCAGCAGCCCCGGGACTAGCGGGTACAATGAGCAGTTCTTC. It yields the protein CASSPGTSGYNEQFF.

V usage is TRBV2 and J usage is TRBJ1-4; D call uncertain. Trimming left V 7 bases short and J 4 bases short, with 10 bases between. The CDR3 totals 13 residues. CDR1 and CDR2 from the germline V gene are SNHLY and FYNNEI. In DNA, the CDR3 is TGTGCCAGCACGTTCAGCCTTAATGAAAAACTGTTTTTT. The encoded protein is CASTFSLNEKLFF.